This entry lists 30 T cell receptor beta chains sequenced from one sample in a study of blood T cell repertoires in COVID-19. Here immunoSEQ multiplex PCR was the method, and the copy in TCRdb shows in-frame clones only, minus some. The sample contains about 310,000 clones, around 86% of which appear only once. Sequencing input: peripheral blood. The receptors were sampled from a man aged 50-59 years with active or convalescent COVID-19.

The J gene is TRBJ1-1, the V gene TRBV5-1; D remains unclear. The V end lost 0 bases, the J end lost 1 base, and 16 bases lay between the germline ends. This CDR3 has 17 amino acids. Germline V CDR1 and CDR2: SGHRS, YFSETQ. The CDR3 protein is CASSLVYGGRQNTEAFF. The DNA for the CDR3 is TGCGCCAGCAGCTTGGTCTACGGCGGGAGGCAGAACACTGAAGCTTTCTTT. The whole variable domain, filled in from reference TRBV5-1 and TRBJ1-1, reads KAGVTQTPRYLIKTRGQQVTLSCSPISGHRSVSWYQQTPGQGLQFLFEYFSETQRNKGNFPGRFSGRQFSNSRSEMNVSTLELGDSALYLCASSLVYGGRQNTEAFFGQGTRLTVV.

CDR3 amino acids: CASSLPPGLYNEQFF. The CDR3 DNA reads as TGTGCCAGCAGTTTGCCCCCGGGACTGTACAATGAGCAGTTCTTC. The J gene is TRBJ2-1, the V gene TRBV27; D possibly corresponds to TRBD2 (6 bases). Germline CDR1 reads MNHEY; CDR2 reads SMNVEV (reference sequence). The V end lost 3 bases, the J end lost 4 bases, and 13 bases lay between the germline ends. The CDR3 contains 15 residues.

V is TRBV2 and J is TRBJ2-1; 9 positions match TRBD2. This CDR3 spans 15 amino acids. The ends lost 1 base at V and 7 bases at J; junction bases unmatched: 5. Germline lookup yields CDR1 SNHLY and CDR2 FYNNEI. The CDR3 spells CASSEGGGAWNEQFF. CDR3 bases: TGTGCCAGCAGTGAAGGCGGGGGGGCCTGGAATGAGCAGTTCTTC.

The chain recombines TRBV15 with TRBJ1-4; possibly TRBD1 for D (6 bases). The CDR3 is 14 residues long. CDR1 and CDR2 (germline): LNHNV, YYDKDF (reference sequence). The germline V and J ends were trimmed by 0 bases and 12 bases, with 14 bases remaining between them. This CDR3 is CATSRDRWDIELFF. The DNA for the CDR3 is TGTGCCACCAGCAGAGATCGTTGGGACATAGAACTGTTTTTT.

CDR3 in amino acids: CASRKQGQAYEQYF. As DNA, the CDR3 is TGTGCCAGCAGGAAACAGGGGCAGGCCTACGAGCAGTACTTC. The chain combines TRBV2 with TRBJ2-7; 7 nucleotides agree with TRBD1. There are 14 residues in the CDR3. Trimming took 6 bases from V and 2 from J; bases not matched to a gene: 7. Germline V gene lookup returns CDR1 SNHLY and CDR2 FYNNEI. Full variable domain (missing parts from reference TRBV2 and TRBJ2-7): EPEVTQTPSHQVTQMGQEVILRCVPISNHLYFYWYRQILGQKVEFLVSFYNNEISEKSEIFDDQFSVERPDGSNFTLKIRSTKLEDSAMYFCASRKQGQAYEQYFGPGTRLTVT.

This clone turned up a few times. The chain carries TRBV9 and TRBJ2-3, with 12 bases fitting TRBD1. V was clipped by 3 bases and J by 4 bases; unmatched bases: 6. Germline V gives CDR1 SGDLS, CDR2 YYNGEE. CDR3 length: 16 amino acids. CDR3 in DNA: TGTGCCAGCAGCGCCACCGGGACAGGGGGCGCAGATACGCAGTATTTT. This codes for CASSATGTGGADTQYF.

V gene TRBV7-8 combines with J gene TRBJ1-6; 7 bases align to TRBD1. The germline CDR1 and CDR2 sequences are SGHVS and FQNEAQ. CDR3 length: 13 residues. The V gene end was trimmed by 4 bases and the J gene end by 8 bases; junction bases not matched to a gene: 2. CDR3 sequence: CASSSQGDSPLHF. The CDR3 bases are TGTGCCAGCAGCTCTCAGGGGGATTCACCCCTCCACTTT.

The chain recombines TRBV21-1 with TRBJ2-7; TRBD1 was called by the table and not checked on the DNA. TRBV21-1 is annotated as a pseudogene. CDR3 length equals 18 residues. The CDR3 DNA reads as TGTGCCAGCAGCAAGGGGATAAAGAACGGGACAGTTTTCTACGAGCAGTACTTC. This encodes CASSKGIKNGTVFYEQYF.

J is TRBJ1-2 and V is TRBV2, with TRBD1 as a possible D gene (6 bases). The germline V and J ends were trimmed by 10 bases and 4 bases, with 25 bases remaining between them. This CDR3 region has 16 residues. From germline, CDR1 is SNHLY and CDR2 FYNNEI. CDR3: CATTQARTAQGYGYTF. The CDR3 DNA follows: TGTGCCACCACACAAGCAAGGACAGCGCAAGGCTATGGCTACACCTTC.

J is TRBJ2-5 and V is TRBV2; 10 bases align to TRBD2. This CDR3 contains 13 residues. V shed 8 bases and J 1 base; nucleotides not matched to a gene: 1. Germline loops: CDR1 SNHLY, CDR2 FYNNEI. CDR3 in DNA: TGTGCCAGCGGACTAGCGGTCCAAGAGACCCAGTACTTC. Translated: CASGLAVQETQYF.

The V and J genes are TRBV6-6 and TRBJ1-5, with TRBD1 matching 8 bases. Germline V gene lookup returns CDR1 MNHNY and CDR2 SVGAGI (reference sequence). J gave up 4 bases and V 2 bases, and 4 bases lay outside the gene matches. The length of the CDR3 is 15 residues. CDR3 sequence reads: CASSYPGGANQPQHF. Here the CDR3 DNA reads TGTGCCAGCAGTTACCCAGGGGGCGCGAATCAGCCCCAGCATTTT.

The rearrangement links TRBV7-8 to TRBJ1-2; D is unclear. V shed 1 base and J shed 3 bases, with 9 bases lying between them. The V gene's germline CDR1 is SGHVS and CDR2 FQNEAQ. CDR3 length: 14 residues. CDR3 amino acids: CASSLETRYYGYTF. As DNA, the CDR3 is TGTGCCAGCAGCTTAGAAACTCGGTACTATGGCTACACCTTC.

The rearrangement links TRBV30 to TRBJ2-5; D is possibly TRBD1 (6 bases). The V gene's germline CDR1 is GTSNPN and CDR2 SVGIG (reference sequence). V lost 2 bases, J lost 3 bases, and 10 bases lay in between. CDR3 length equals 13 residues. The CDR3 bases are TGTGCCTGGAGTATGGGACACAAAGAGACCCAGTACTTC. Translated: CAWSMGHKETQYF.

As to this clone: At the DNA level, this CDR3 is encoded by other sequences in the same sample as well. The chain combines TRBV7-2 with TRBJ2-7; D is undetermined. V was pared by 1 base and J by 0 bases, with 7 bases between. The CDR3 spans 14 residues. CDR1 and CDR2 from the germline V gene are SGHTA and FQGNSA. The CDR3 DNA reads TGTGCCAGCAGCTTAGGCGGTACCTCCTACGAGCAGTACTTC. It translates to CASSLGGTSYEQYF.

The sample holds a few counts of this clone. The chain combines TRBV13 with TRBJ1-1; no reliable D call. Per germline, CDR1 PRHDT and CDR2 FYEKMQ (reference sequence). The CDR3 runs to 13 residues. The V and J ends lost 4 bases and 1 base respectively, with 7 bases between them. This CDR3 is CASSYTRNTEAFF. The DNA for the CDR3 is TGTGCCAGCAGCTATACTCGGAACACTGAAGCTTTCTTT.

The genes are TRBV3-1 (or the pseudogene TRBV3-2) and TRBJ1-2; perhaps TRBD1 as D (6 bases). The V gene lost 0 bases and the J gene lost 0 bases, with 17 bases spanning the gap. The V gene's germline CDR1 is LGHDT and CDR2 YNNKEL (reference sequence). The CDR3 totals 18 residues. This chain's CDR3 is CASSQDLNREGANYGYTF. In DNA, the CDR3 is TGTGCCAGCAGCCAAGATCTTAACAGGGAGGGAGCTAACTATGGCTACACCTTC.

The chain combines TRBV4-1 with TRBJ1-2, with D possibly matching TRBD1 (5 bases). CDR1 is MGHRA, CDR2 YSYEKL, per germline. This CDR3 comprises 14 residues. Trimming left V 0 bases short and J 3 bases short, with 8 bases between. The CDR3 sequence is CASSQEGGDYGYTF. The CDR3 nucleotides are TGCGCCAGCAGCCAAGAGGGGGGGGACTATGGCTACACCTTC.

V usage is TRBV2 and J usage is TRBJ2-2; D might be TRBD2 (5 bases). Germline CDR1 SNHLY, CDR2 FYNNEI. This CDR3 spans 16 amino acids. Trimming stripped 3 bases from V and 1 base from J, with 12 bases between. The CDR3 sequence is CASSEESGLNTGELFF. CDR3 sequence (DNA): TGTGCCAGCAGTGAGGAAAGCGGACTGAACACCGGGGAGCTGTTTTTT.

The CDR3 loop reads CASSPSGGQAFF. In DNA form, the CDR3 reads TGTGCCAGCAGCCCGAGCGGGGGTCAAGCTTTCTTT. The genes are TRBV3-1 (or the pseudogene TRBV3-2) and TRBJ1-1; D possibly corresponds to TRBD1 (5 bases). CDR1 LGHDT and CDR2 YNNKEL come from the germline V gene (reference sequence). CDR3 length: 12 amino acids. V was pared by 4 bases and J by 9 bases, with 12 bases between.

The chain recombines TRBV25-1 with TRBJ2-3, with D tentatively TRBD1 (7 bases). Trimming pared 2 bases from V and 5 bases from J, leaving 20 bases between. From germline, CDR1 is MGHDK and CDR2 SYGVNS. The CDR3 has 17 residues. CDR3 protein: CASSEAGPGQLRDTQYF. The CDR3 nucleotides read TGTGCCAGCAGTGAAGCGGGACCGGGACAGCTTCGAGATACGCAGTATTTT.

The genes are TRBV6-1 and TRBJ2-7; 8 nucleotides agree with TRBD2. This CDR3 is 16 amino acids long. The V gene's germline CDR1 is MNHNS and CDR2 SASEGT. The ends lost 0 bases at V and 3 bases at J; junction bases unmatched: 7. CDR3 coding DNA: TGTGCCAGCAGTGAAGCACTACTAGCGGAAGACTACGAGCAGTACTTC. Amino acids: CASSEALLAEDYEQYF.

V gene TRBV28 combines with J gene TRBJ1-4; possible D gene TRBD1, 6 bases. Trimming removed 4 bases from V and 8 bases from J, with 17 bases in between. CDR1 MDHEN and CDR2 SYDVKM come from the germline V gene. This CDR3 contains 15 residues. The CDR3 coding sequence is TGTGCCAGCAGTTCACCACAGGGATTCGGGGAAAAACTGTTTTTT. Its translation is CASSSPQGFGEKLFF.

CDR3: CASSTLGTVNYGYTF. CDR3 nucleotides: TGTGCCAGCAGCACGCTTGGGACAGTCAACTATGGCTACACCTTC. The V and J genes are TRBV9 and TRBJ1-2, with 7 positions matching TRBD1. The CDR3 covers 15 residues. Germline assignment: CDR1 SGDLS and CDR2 YYNGEE. V gave up 4 bases and J gave up 2 bases; unmatched junction bases: 8. Using reference TRBV9 and TRBJ1-2 for the parts outside the CDR3, the full variable domain is DSGVTQTPKHLITATGQRVTLRCSPRSGDLSVYWYQQSLDQGLQFLIQYYNGEERAKGNILERFSAQQFPDLHSELNLSSLELGDSALYFCASSTLGTVNYGYTFGSGTRLTVV.

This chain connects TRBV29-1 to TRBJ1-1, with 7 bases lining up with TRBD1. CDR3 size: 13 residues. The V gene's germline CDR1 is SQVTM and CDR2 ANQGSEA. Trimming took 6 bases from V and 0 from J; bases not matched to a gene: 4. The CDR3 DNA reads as TGCAGCGTGGCGACAGGGATGAACACTGAAGCTTTCTTT. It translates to CSVATGMNTEAFF.

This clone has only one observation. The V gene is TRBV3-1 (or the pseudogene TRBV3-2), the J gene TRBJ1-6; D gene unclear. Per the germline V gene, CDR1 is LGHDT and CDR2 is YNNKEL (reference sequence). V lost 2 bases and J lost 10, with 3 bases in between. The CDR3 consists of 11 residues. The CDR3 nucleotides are TGTGCCAGCAGCCAACGGTCACCCCTCCACTTT. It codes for CASSQRSPLHF.

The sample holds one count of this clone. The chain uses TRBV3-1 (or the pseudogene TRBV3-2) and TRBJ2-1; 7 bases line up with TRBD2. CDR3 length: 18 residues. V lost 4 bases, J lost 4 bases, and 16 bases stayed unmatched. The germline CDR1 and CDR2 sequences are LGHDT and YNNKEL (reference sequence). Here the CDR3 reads CASSPAFSSGSKYNEQFF. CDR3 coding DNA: TGTGCCAGCAGCCCCGCCTTTTCTAGCGGCTCCAAGTACAATGAGCAGTTCTTC.

DNA of the CDR3: TGTGCCAGCAGTGAAATCAGGACTAGCGGGAATTACGAGCAGTACTTC. This encodes CASSEIRTSGNYEQYF. The chain is built from TRBV6-1 and TRBJ2-7, with 12 bases fitting TRBD2. Germline CDR1 MNHNS, CDR2 SASEGT. The CDR3 spans 16 residues. V trimming: 2 bases; J trimming: 4 bases; junction bases outside the gene matches: 6.

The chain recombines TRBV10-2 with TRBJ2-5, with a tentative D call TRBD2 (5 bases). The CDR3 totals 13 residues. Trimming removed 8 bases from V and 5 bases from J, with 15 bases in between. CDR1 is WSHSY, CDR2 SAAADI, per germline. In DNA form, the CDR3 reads TGCGCCAGCCAGAGAGGGTTGGGGGAGACCCAGTACTTC. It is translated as CASQRGLGETQYF.

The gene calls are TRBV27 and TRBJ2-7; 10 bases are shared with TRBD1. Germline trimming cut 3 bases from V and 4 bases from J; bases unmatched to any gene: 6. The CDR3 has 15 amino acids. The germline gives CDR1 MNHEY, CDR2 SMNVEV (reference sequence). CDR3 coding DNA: TGTGCCAGCAGTTTTGGACAGGGGGTTTCTTACGAGCAGTACTTC. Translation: CASSFGQGVSYEQYF.

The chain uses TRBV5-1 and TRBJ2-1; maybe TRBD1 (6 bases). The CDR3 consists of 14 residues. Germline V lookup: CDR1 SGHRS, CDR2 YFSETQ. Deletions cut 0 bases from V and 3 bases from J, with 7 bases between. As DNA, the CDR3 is TGCGCCAGCAGCTTGGACAGGGTCTACAATGAGCAGTTCTTC. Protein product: CASSLDRVYNEQFF.